The subject of this entry is one T cell receptor (beta chain). This specimen comes from a study of T cells in Graves' hyperthyroidism and ophthalmopathy. Fresh 10 ml peripheral blood yielded PBMCs. The CDR3 regions of TCR beta were amplified from RNA transcripts. The HTBI primer set drove a first-round RT-PCR of the TCR CDR3. TCRdb independently ran MiXCR on the multiplex PCR reads; one entry per CDR3 protein. Here the sample spans approximately 620,000 distinct CDR3 sequences, approximately 14% being singletons. The CDR3 consists of 14 residues. CDR1 KGHSH and CDR2 LQKENI come from the germline V gene. V trimming: 2 bases; J trimming: 3 bases; junction bases outside the gene matches: 3.

The sample was blood. This chain uses TRBV18 with TRBJ2-7; 8 bases are a match to TRBD1. The clonotype comes from a woman aged 25 to 39 with Graves' hyperthyroidism that later progressed to Graves' ophthalmopathy. The CDR3 sequence: CASSPFGTGYEQYF. For the CDR3, the DNA is TGTGCCAGCTCACCATTCGGGACAGGCTACGAGCAGTACTTC.